This TCR beta chain originates from a study of blood T cell repertoires in COVID-19. V shed 0 bases and J shed 7 bases, with 10 bases lying between them. Germline V gene sequence: CDR1 SGHRS, CDR2 YFSETQ. CDR3 length: 14 amino acids. This clone was observed a handful of times. Some clones are missing from TCRdb's copy, which holds only in-frame ones; the method was immunoSEQ multiplex PCR. The table has some 250,000 clones, approximately 91% seen once. The age range of participants was 18 to 89 years, with residence in roughly 25 US areas. The specimen sequenced was PBMCs or T cells enriched from blood (not recorded which). The rearrangement links TRBV5-1 to TRBJ2-2; the D gene is possibly TRBD1 (6 bases). The sequence was collected from a middle-aged woman with acute COVID-19. The CDR3 spells CASSLGGPYGELFF. The CDR3 bases are TGCGCCAGCAGCTTGGGGGGGCCTTACGGGGAGCTGTTTTTT.